This T cell receptor (beta chain) was captured in a study of cytomegalovirus exposure and HLA in healthy donors. In the PCR, 60 Vbeta and 13 Jbeta primers were used. TCRdb's table, derived via immunoSEQ multiplex PCR, lists solely in-frame clones and lacks some. The sample gives over 150,000 clones, 80% to 90% of which show up once; 4.8% is in the top ten. General observations from the study: On later analysis, the bulk of CMV-associated TCR beta chains appeared to be HLA-restricted.

For this clone: What it recognizes is unknown.

Though nominally healthy at sampling, donors likely had unrecorded immune exposures. The specimen was PBMCs. The TCR was taken from a girl aged 10 to 17 in good health and CMV-seropositive.

The CDR3 bases are TGTGCCAGCGGGGGGGAGGGGTCCCTCGGGAATGGCTACACCTTC. Its translation is CASGGEGSLGNGYTF. The chain recombines TRBV9 with TRBJ1-2; D is perhaps TRBD1 (5 bases). The CDR3 runs 15 residues. Trimming left V 7 bases short and J 6 bases short, with 22 bases between. Germline values: CDR1 SGDLS, CDR2 YYNGEE.